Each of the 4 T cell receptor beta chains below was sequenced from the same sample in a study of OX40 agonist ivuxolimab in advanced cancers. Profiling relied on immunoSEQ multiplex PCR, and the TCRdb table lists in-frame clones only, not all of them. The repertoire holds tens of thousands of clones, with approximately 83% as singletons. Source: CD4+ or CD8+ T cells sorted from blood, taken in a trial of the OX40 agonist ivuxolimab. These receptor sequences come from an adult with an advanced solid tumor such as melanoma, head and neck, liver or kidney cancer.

The CDR3 coding sequence is TGTGCCAGCAGCTTCAGGGACAGGGAGGGTACTAATGAAAAACTGTTTTTT. Its translation: CASSFRDREGTNEKLFF. J is TRBJ1-4 and V is TRBV13, with 9 bases identical to TRBD1. This CDR3 spans 17 amino acids. Trimming took 3 bases from V and 2 from J; bases not matched to a gene: 7. Germline CDR1 and CDR2: PRHDT and FYEKMQ (reference sequence).

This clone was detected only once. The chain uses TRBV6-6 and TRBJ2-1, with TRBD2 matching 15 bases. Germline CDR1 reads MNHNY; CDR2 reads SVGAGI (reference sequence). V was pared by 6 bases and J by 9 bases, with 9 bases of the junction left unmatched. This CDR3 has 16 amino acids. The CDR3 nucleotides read TGTGCCAGCAGGCAAGCTCCGGGACTAGCGGGGGGTGAGCAGTTCTTC. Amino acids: CASRQAPGLAGGEQFF.

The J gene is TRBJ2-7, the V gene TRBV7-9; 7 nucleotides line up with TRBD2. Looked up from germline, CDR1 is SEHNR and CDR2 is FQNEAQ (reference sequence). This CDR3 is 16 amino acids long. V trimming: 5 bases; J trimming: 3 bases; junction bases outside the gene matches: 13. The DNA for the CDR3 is TGTGCCAGCAGCGGGGGAGTGGCTAGCGGTATCTACGAGCAGTACTTC. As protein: CASSGGVASGIYEQYF. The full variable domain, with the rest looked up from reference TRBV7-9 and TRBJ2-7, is DTGVSQNPRHKITKRGQNVTFRCDPISEHNRLYWYRQTLGQGPEFLTYFQNEAQLEKSRLLSDRFSAERPKGSFSTLEIQRTEQGDSAMYLCASSGGVASGIYEQYFGPGTRLTVT.

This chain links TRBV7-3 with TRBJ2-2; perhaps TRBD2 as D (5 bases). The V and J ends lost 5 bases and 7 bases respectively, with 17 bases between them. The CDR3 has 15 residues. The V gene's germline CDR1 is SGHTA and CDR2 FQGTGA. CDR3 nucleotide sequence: TGTGCCAGCAGCCCAGACCAGGAGGCTATCGGGGAGCTGTTTTTT. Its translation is CASSPDQEAIGELFF.